The clone carrying this TCR beta chain was detected once. Its target is unknown. A junction end diverges from the germline sequence, so it may reflect a read error. TCRdb analysed the reads with MiXCR anew, one entry per CDR3 protein. In the table there are about 20,000 distinct CDR3 sequences, over 40% of which are singletons. This entry comes from a study of T cell repertoires in cytomegalovirus infection. Study-wide background: Well-studied HLA-B-restricted CMV epitopes were used in the study alongside recently identified HLA-C-restricted ones. Study results and caveats: CMV carriers with the relevant HLA were identified by cumulative public TCR beta family frequency.

CDR1 is SGHVS, CDR2 FNYEAQ, per germline. The CDR3 extends over 17 amino acids. The chain is built from TRBV7-6 and TRBJ2-2, with 12 bases lining up with TRBD2. Sequences were derived from CD8+ T cells from cultured PBMCs, sampled from culture after CMV antigen stimulation. The source is a human donor in good health (CMV status not recorded). Some clones in this sample may be carry-over from other donors' samples. DNA of the CDR3: TGTGCTAGCAGCTTAGCTGGACTAGCGGGAAACACCGGGGAGCTGTTTTTT. Protein: CASSLAGLAGNTGELFF.